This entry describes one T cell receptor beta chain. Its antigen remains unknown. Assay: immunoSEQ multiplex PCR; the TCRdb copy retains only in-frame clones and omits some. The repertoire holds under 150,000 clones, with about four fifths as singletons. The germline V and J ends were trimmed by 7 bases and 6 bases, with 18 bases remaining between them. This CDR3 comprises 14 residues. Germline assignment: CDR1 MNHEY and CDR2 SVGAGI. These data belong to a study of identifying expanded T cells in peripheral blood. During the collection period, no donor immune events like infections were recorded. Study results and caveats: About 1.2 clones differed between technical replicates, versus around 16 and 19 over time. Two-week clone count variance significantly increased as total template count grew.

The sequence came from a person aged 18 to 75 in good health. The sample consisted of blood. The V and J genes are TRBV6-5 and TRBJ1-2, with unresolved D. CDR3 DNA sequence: TGTGCCAGCACTAACCTGGGAGAGGGTGATGGCTACACCTTC. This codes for CASTNLGEGDGYTF.